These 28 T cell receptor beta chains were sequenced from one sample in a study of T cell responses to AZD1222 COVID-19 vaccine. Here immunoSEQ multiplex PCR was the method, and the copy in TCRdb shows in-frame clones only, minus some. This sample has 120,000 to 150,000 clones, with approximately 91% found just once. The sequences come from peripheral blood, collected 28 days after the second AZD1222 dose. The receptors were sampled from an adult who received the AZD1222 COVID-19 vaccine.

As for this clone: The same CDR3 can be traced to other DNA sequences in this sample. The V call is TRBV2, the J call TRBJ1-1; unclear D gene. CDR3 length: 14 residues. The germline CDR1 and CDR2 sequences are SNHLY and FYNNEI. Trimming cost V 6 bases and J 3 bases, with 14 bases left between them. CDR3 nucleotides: TGTGCCAGCAGCGAACAAGGGAGGGACACTGAAGCTTTCTTT. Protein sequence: CASSEQGRDTEAFF.

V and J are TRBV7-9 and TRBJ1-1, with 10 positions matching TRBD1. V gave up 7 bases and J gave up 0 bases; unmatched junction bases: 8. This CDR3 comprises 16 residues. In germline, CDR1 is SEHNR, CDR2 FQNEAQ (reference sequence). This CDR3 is CASTGIGTGVNTEAFF. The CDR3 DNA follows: TGTGCCAGCACCGGGATAGGGACAGGGGTGAACACTGAAGCTTTCTTT.

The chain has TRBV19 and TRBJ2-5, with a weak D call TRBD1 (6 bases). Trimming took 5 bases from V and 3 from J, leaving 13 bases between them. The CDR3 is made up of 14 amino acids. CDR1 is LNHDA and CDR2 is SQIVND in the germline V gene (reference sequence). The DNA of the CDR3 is TGTGCCAGTAGTCCGTTACAGGGTAAAGAGACCCAGTACTTC. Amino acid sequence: CASSPLQGKETQYF.

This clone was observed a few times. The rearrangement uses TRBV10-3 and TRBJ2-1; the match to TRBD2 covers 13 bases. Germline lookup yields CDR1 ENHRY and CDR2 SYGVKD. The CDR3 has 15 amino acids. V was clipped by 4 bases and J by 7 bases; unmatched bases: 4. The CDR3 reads CAISGTSGRHNEQFF. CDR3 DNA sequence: TGTGCCATCAGTGGGACTAGCGGGAGACATAATGAGCAGTTCTTC.

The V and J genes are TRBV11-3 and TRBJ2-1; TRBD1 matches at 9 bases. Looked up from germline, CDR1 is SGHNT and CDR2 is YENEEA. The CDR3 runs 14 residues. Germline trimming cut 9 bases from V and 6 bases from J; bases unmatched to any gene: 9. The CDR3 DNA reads TGTGCCAGTAGTTCCCAGGGACAGGGCAATGAGCAGTTCTTC. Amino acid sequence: CASSSQGQGNEQFF. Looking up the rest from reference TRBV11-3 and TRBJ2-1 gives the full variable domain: EAGVVQSPRYKIIEKKQPVAFWCNPISGHNTLYWYLQNLGQGPELLIRYENEEAVDDSQLPKDRFSAERLKGVDSTLKIQPAELGDSAVYLCASSSQGQGNEQFFGPGTRLTVL.

The DNA of the CDR3 is TGTGCCATCAGCGGGACAGGTCGTGGAAACACCATATATTTT. Protein product: CAISGTGRGNTIYF. The rearrangement joins TRBV10-3 to TRBJ1-3; 8 positions agree with TRBD1. The CDR3 spans 14 residues. V lost 6 bases, J lost 3 bases, and 4 bases stayed unmatched. Germline CDR1 is ENHRY and CDR2 is SYGVKD.

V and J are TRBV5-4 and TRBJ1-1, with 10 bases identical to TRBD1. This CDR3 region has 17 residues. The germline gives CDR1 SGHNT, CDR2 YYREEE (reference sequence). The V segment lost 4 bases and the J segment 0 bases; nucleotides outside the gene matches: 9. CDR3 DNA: TGTGCCAGCAGCGCGATTGACAGGGGGCAAATGAACACTGAAGCTTTCTTT. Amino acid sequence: CASSAIDRGQMNTEAFF.

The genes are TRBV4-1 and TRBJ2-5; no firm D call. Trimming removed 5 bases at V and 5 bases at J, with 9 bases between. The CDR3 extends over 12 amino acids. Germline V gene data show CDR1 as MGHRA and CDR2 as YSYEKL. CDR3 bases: TGCGCCAGCAGCAAAACTGGGGAGACCCAGTACTTC. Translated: CASSKTGETQYF.

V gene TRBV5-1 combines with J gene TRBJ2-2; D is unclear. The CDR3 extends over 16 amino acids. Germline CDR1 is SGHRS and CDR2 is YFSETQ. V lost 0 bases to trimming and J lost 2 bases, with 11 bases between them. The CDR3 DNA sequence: TGCGCCAGCAGCTTGGAAGCAGGACGAAACACCGGGGAGCTGTTTTTT. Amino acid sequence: CASSLEAGRNTGELFF. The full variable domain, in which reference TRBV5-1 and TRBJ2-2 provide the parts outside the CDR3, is KAGVTQTPRYLIKTRGQQVTLSCSPISGHRSVSWYQQTPGQGLQFLFEYFSETQRNKGNFPGRFSGRQFSNSRSEMNVSTLELGDSALYLCASSLEAGRNTGELFFGEGSRLTVL.

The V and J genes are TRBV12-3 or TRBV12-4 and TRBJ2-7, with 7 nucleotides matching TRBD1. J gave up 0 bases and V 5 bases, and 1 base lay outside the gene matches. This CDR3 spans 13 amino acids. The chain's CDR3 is CASSPGGSYEQYF. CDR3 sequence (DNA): TGTGCCAGCAGTCCAGGGGGCTCCTACGAGCAGTACTTC.

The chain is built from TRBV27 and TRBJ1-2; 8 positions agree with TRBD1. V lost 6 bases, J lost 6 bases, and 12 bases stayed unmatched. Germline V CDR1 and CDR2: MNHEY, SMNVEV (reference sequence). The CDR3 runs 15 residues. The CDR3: CASRSGQGLGNGYTF. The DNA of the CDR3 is TGTGCCAGCAGATCCGGACAGGGCTTAGGTAATGGCTACACCTTC.

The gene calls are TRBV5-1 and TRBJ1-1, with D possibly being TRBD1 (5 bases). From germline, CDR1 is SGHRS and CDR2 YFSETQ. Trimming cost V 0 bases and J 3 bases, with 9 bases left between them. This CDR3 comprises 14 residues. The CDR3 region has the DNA TGCGCCAGCAGCTTGGGACAGCGCTACACTGAAGCTTTCTTT. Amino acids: CASSLGQRYTEAFF.

In DNA, the CDR3 is TGTGCCATCAGTGAGCCGGGTTCTAGTAGGCCCGCTACTGAAGCTTTCTTT. Translation: CAISEPGSSRPATEAFF. This rearrangement joins TRBV10-3 to TRBJ1-1; D is unclear. The CDR3 is made up of 17 amino acids. V lost 2 bases to trimming and J lost 5 bases, with 21 bases between them. CDR1 and CDR2 (germline): ENHRY, SYGVKD.

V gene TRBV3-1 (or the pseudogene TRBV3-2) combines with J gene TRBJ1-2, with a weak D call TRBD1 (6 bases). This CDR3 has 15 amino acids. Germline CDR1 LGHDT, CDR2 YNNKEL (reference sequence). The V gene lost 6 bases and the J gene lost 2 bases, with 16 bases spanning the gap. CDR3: CASRNIRGLNYGYTF. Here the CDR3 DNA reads TGTGCCAGCAGAAATATCAGGGGCTTGAACTATGGCTACACCTTC.

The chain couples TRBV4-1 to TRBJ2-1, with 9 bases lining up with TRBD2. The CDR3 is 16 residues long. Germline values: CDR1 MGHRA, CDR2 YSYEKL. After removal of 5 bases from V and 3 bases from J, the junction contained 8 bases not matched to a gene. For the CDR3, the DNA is TGCGCCAGCAGCTTTCGACTAGCGGAAGACTACAATGAGCAGTTCTTC. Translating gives CASSFRLAEDYNEQFF.

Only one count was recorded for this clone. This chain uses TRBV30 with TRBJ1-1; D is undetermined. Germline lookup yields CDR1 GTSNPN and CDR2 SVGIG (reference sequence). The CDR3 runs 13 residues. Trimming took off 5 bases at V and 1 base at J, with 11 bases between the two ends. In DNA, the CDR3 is TGTGCCTGGGACAAACTAGGGAACACTGAAGCTTTCTTT. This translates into CAWDKLGNTEAFF. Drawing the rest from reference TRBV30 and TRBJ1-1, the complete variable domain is SQTIHQWPATLVQPVGSPLSLECTVEGTSNPNLYWYRQAAGRGLQLLFYSVGIGQISSEVPQNLSASRPQDRQFILSSKKLLLSDSGFYLCAWDKLGNTEAFFGQGTRLTVV.

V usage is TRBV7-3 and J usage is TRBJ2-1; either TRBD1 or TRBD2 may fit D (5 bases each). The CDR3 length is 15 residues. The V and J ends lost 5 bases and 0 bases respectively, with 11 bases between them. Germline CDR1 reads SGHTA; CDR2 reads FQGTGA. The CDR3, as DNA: TGTGCCAGCAGCCCCAGGGAGAGCTCCTACAATGAGCAGTTCTTC. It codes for CASSPRESSYNEQFF.

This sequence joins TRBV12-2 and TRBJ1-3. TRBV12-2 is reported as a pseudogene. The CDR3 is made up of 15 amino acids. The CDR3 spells CASRMGRFSGNTIYF. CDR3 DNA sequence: TGTGCAAGTCGCATGGGACGGTTCTCTGGAAACACCATATATTTT.

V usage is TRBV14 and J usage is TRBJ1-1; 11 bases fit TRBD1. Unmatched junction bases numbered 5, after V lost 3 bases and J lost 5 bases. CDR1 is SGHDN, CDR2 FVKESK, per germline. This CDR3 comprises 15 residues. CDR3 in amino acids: CASSHYRDRGTEAFF. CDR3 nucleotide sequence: TGTGCCAGCAGCCATTACCGGGACAGGGGGACTGAAGCTTTCTTT.

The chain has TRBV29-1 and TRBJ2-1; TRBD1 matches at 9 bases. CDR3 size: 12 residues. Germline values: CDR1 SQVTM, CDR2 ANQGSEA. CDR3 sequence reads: CTGTGSYNEQFF. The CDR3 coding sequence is TGCACCGGGACAGGGTCGTACAATGAGCAGTTCTTC.

CDR3 sequence (DNA): TGTGCCAGCAGTACGCAGGGGACGAAAGCTTTCTTT. It translates to CASSTQGTKAFF. V usage is TRBV6-5 and J usage is TRBJ1-1, with D perhaps matching TRBD1 (6 bases). This CDR3 contains 12 residues. Trimming shortened V by 5 bases and J by 9 bases, and 13 bases separated the two germline ends. Per germline, CDR1 MNHEY and CDR2 SVGAGI.

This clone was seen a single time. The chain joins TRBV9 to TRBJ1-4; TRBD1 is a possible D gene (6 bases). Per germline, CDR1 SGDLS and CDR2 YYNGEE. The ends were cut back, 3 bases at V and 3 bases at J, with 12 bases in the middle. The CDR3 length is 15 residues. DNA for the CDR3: TGTGCCAGCAGCGCCACAGGGTCCCCTAATGAAAAACTGTTTTTT. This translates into CASSATGSPNEKLFF. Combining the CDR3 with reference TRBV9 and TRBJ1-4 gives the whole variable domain DSGVTQTPKHLITATGQRVTLRCSPRSGDLSVYWYQQSLDQGLQFLIQYYNGEERAKGNILERFSAQQFPDLHSELNLSSLELGDSALYFCASSATGSPNEKLFFGSGTQLSVL.

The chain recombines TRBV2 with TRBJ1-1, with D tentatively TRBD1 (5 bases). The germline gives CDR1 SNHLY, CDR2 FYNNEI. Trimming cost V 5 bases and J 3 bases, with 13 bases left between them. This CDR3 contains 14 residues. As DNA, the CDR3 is TGTGCCAGCAGTCCGCAGGAGGGGTACACTGAAGCTTTCTTT. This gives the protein CASSPQEGYTEAFF.

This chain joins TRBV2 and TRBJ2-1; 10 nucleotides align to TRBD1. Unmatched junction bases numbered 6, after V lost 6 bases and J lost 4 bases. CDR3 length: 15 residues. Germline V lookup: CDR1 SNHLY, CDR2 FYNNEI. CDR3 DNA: TGTGCCAGCAGGCTGGACAGGGGGGATTACAATGAGCAGTTCTTC. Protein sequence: CASRLDRGDYNEQFF.

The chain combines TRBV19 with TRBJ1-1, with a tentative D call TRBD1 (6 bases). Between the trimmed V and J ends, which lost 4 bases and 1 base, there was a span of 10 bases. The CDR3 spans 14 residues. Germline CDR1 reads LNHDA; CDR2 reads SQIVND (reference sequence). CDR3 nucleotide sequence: TGTGCCAGTAGTACCGGACAGAGGAACACTGAAGCTTTCTTT. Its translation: CASSTGQRNTEAFF.

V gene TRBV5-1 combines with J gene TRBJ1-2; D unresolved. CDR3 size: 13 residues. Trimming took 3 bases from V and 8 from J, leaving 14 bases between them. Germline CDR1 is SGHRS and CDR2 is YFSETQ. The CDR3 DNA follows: TGCGCCAGCAGCTCCTCGGATCCCCAGGGCTACACCTTC. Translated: CASSSSDPQGYTF.

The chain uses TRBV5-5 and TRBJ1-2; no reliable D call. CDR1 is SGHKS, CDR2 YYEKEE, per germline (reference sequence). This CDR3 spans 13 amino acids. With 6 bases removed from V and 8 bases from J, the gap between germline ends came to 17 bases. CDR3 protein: CASTEGPSGGYTF. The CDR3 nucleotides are TGTGCCAGCACCGAAGGCCCCTCGGGAGGCTACACCTTC. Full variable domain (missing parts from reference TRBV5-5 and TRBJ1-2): DAGVTQSPTHLIKTRGQQVTLRCSPISGHKSVSWYQQVLGQGPQFIFQYYEKEERGRGNFPDRFSARQFPNYSSELNVNALLLGDSALYLCASTEGPSGGYTFGSGTRLTVV.

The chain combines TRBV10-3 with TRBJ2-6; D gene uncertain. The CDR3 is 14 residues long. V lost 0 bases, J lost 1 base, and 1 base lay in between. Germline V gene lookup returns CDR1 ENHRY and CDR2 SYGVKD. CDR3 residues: CAISESSGANVLTF. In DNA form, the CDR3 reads TGTGCCATCAGTGAGTCGTCTGGGGCCAACGTCCTGACTTTC.